These 19 T cell receptor beta chains share one sample of origin, sequenced in a study of shared clonotypes between healthy human individuals. Naive CD8 cells were CD45RO-negative, positively selected for CCR7, excluding terminally differentiated effector memory CD45RA+ cells. TCRdb's table, derived via immunoSEQ multiplex PCR, lists solely in-frame clones and lacks some. The table includes roughly 590,000 clones, roughly 95% detected once. The specimen was naive CD8+ T cells sorted from blood. The receptor source for this set is a woman in her 30s in good health.

This clone was detected only once. The V call is TRBV7-6, the J call TRBJ2-7; TRBD2 aligns across 12 bases. In germline, CDR1 is SGHVS, CDR2 FNYEAQ. CDR3 length: 15 residues. V was pared by 3 bases and J by 4 bases, with 4 bases of the junction left unmatched. The CDR3 nucleotides are TGTGCCAGCAGCTTCGGACTAGCGGGACCATACGAGCAGTACTTC. It specifies CASSFGLAGPYEQYF.

The chain links TRBV19 to TRBJ2-5, with D tentatively TRBD2 (5 bases). Near its end, the DNA agrees better with TRBJ2-7, so the J call may be wrong. Germline V gene sequence: CDR1 LNHDA, CDR2 SQIVND (reference sequence). CDR3 length: 13 amino acids. Written as DNA, the CDR3 is TGTGCCAGTAGTATGCACGGGAACAACGAGCAGTACTTC. It codes for CASSMHGNNEQYF.

This chain joins TRBV27 and TRBJ2-1; TRBD1 matches 8 bases. Germline assignment: CDR1 MNHEY and CDR2 SMNVEV (reference sequence). CDR3 length: 15 residues. After removal of 8 bases from V and 2 bases from J, the junction contained 8 bases not matched to a gene. This CDR3 is CASCLRGPTYNEQFF. The DNA of the CDR3 is TGTGCCAGCTGCCTCAGGGGGCCAACCTACAATGAGCAGTTCTTC.

This clone was detected once. The rearrangement links TRBV4-2 to TRBJ2-7; either TRBD1 or TRBD2 may fit D (5 bases each). Deletions cut 0 bases from V and 0 bases from J, with 15 bases between. CDR1 is LGHNA and CDR2 is YNFKEQ in the germline V gene. The length of the CDR3 is 17 residues. CDR3 loop: CASSQDPRRGGSYEQYF. CDR3 bases: TGTGCCAGCAGCCAAGATCCACGTCGGGGCGGCTCCTACGAGCAGTACTTC.

The chain couples TRBV2 to TRBJ1-3; tentative D call: TRBD1 (6 bases). The V end was cut by 11 bases, the J end by 0 bases, with 14 bases between. The V gene's germline CDR1 is SNHLY and CDR2 FYNNEI. The CDR3 is 14 residues long. The CDR3 nucleotides are TGTGCCCGCACCGAGGGGGACTCTGGAAACACCATATATTTT. It codes for CARTEGDSGNTIYF.

The chain has TRBV19 and TRBJ1-1; perhaps TRBD1 as D (5 bases). This CDR3 is 16 amino acids long. With 5 bases removed from V and 0 bases from J, the gap between germline ends came to 16 bases. CDR1 and CDR2 from the germline V gene are LNHDA and SQIVND (reference sequence). CDR3 region: CASSEVVRGLNTEAFF. CDR3 sequence (DNA): TGTGCCAGTAGTGAAGTAGTCCGGGGGTTGAACACTGAAGCTTTCTTT.

As regards this clone: The sample carries other DNA sequences with the same CDR3. The chain recombines TRBV2 with TRBJ2-7; D uncertain. The CDR3 loop spans 11 amino acids. V lost 3 bases to trimming and J lost 3 bases, with 3 bases between them. Germline CDR1 is SNHLY and CDR2 is FYNNEI. DNA for the CDR3: TGTGCCAGCAGTGACGGCTACGAGCAGTACTTC. Protein sequence: CASSDGYEQYF.

This clone has just one count. Its ends do not fully match the called genes, so a read error is possible. The chain combines TRBV7-2 with TRBJ2-7, with 7 positions matching TRBD2. This CDR3 spans 15 amino acids. In germline, CDR1 is SGHTA, CDR2 FQGNSA. In DNA form, the CDR3 reads TGTGCCAGCAGCATAGCGGGCGCTAGCTCCTACGAGCAGTACTTC. Protein sequence: CASSIAGASSYEQYF.

The chain joins TRBV11-2 to TRBJ2-2, with D perhaps being TRBD1 or TRBD2 (6 bases each). CDR3 length: 15 amino acids. V was trimmed by 1 base and J by 15 bases, leaving 21 bases between them. Germline V gene data show CDR1 as SGHAT and CDR2 as FQNNGV. As DNA, the CDR3 is TGTGCCAGCAGCTTAGTCACGGGGGCGAGGTTCAGGATGTTTTTT. Translating gives CASSLVTGARFRMFF.

The chain links TRBV27 to TRBJ2-7, with TRBD2 matching over 7 bases. Germline-derived CDR1 and CDR2 are MNHEY and SMNVEV (reference sequence). Unmatched junction bases numbered 14, after V lost 2 bases and J lost 4 bases. There are 17 residues in the CDR3. The CDR3 loop reads CASSLVSRPRGGYEQYF. CDR3 DNA sequence: TGTGCCAGCAGTTTAGTCTCCCGCCCCCGCGGGGGTTACGAGCAGTACTTC.

The chain joins TRBV14 to TRBJ1-2; 7 bases are a match to TRBD1. This CDR3 comprises 15 residues. V lost 0 bases to trimming and J lost 3 bases; unmatched junction nucleotides: 4. The germline gives CDR1 SGHDN, CDR2 FVKESK. CDR3 region: CASSQDATGDYGYTF. CDR3 nucleotide sequence: TGTGCCAGCAGCCAAGATGCCACAGGGGACTATGGCTACACCTTC.

V and J are TRBV27 and TRBJ1-1; 11 nucleotides line up with TRBD1. There are 15 residues in the CDR3. Germline-derived CDR1 and CDR2 are MNHEY and SMNVEV (reference sequence). Losses at the gene ends were 4 bases for V and 5 bases for J; bases not matched to a gene: 6. The CDR3 DNA reads TGTGCCAGCAGTTGGGGGACAGGGGGTATGACTGAAGCTTTCTTT. It encodes CASSWGTGGMTEAFF.

The chain couples TRBV13 to TRBJ2-7; no reliable D call. V lost 5 bases and J lost 2, with 10 bases in between. The CDR3 consists of 13 residues. CDR1 and CDR2 from the germline V gene are PRHDT and FYEKMQ (reference sequence). CDR3 residues: CASSKGTAYEQYF. The CDR3 bases are TGTGCCAGCAGCAAAGGTACGGCCTACGAGCAGTACTTC.

This clone was detected once. The chain uses TRBV28 and TRBJ2-7; 8 bases match TRBD2. CDR3 length: 16 amino acids. Germline CDR1 and CDR2: MDHEN and SYDVKM. V dropped 3 bases and J dropped 2; count of bases not matched to a gene: 9. Here the CDR3 reads CASSLLAGLKAYEQYF. The CDR3 DNA reads as TGTGCCAGCAGTTTGCTAGCGGGCCTAAAGGCCTACGAGCAGTACTTC.

The gene calls are TRBV7-6 and TRBJ2-5, with D hard to call. V lost 7 bases, J lost 2 bases, and 14 bases lay in between. This CDR3 spans 14 amino acids. Germline CDR1 SGHVS, CDR2 FNYEAQ. CDR3 amino acids: CASTLGWGQETQYF. Here the CDR3 DNA reads TGTGCCAGCACCCTAGGGTGGGGACAAGAGACCCAGTACTTC.

This sequence joins TRBV27 and TRBJ2-7, with D tentatively TRBD2 (7 bases). The CDR3 sequence is 17 residues long. Germline V gene lookup returns CDR1 MNHEY and CDR2 SMNVEV (reference sequence). The V end lost 7 bases, the J end lost 5 bases, and 27 bases lay between the germline ends. The chain's CDR3 is CASMRGGRGGSADEQYF. The CDR3 DNA sequence: TGTGCCAGCATGAGGGGGGGGCGGGGCGGGAGTGCGGACGAGCAGTACTTC.

The rearrangement links TRBV7-9 to TRBJ2-5; D unresolved. Germline V CDR1 and CDR2: SEHNR, FQNEAQ (reference sequence). V gave up 4 bases and J gave up 5 bases, with 8 bases separating them. The CDR3 totals 12 residues. The CDR3 DNA sequence: TGTGCCAGCAGCTCCCATGAGGAGACCCAGTACTTC. It encodes CASSSHEETQYF.

The gene calls are TRBV14 and TRBJ1-6; D perhaps matches TRBD1 (5 bases). The V and J ends lost 4 bases and 10 bases respectively, with 11 bases between them. The CDR3 is 13 amino acids. The V gene's germline CDR1 is SGHDN and CDR2 FVKESK. Here the CDR3 reads CASSRDGGSPLHF. The CDR3 coding sequence is TGTGCCAGCAGCCGGGACGGCGGATCACCCCTCCACTTT.

The V gene is TRBV15, the J gene TRBJ2-7; D gene ambiguous. Germline V CDR1 and CDR2: LNHNV, YYDKDF (reference sequence). The CDR3 covers 14 residues. The V gene lost 1 base and the J gene lost 3 bases, with 10 bases spanning the gap. CDR3 residues: CATSRAAADYEQYF. DNA of the CDR3: TGTGCCACCAGCAGAGCGGCGGCAGACTACGAGCAGTACTTC.